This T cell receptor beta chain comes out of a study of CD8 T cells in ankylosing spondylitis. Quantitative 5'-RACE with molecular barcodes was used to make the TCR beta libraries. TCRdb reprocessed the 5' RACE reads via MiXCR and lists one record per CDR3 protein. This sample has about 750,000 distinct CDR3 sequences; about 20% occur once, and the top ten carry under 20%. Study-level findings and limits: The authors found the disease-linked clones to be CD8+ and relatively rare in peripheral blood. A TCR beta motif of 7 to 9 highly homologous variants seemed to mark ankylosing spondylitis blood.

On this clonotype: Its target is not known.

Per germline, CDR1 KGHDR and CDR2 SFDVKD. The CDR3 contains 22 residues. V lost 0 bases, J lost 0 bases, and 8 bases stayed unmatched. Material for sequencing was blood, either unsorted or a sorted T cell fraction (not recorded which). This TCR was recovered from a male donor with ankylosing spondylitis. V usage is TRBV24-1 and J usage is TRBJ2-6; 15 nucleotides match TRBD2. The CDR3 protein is CATSDLLGLAGGASSGANVLTF. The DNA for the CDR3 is TGTGCCACCAGTGATTTGCTTGGACTAGCGGGAGGGGCTAGCTCTGGGGCCAACGTCCTGACTTTC.